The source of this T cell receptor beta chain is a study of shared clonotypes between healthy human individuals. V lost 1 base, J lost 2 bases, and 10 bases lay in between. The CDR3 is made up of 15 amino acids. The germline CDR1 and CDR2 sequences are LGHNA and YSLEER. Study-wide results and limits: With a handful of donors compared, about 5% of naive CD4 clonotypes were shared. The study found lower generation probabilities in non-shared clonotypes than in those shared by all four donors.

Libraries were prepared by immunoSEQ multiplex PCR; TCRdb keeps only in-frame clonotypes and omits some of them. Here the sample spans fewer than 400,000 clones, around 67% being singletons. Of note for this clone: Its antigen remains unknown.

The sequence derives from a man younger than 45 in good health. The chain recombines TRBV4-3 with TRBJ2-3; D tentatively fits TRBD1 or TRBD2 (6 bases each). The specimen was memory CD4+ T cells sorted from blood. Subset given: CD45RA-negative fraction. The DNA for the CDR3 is TGCGCCAGCAGCCAAGGAGGGGGGTACACAGATACGCAGTATTTT. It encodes CASSQGGGYTDTQYF.